A single sample is the source of the 19 T cell receptor beta chains below, sequenced in a study of T cells in Graves' hyperthyroidism and ophthalmopathy. RNA transcripts yielded amplified TCR beta CDR3 regions. Using the HTBI primer set, a first-round RT-PCR was run on the TCR CDR3. TCRdb re-called the multiplex PCR reads through MiXCR, storing one row per CDR3 protein. The table lists under 350,000 distinct CDR3 sequences, 25% to 30% of them singletons. Sample: blood. These receptors were taken from a man aged 35 to 55 with Graves' hyperthyroidism that later progressed to Graves' ophthalmopathy.

This clonotype was seen many times. The CDR3 region is CASSEAMGRVKRESHYEQYF. CDR3 nucleotides: TGTGCCAGCAGTGAAGCTATGGGGCGGGTAAAGCGGGAGTCCCACTACGAGCAGTACTTC. The chain has TRBV2 and TRBJ2-7; 8 positions match TRBD2. The CDR3 runs 20 residues. Trimming cost V 0 bases and J 3 bases; bases outside gene matches: 19. CDR1 and CDR2 from the germline V gene are SNHLY and FYNNEI.

This clonotype was seen once. A much bigger clone sits one base away, suggesting this may be a read error. V is TRBV5-1 and J is TRBJ2-5; 7 bases line up with TRBD1. Germline assignment: CDR1 SGHRS and CDR2 YFSETQ. The CDR3 length is 13 residues. V shed 3 bases and J 13 bases; nucleotides not matched to a gene: 12. This CDR3 reads CASSSLTGLEPYF. Here the CDR3 DNA reads TGCGCCAGCAGCTCCTTGACAGGGTTGGAACCGTACTTC.

The gene calls are TRBV6-2 or TRBV6-3 and TRBJ1-2; 12 bases line up with TRBD1. CDR1 is MNHEY, CDR2 SVGEGT, per germline. The CDR3 is 16 amino acids. Trimming at V came to 7 bases and at J to 4 bases, leaving 10 bases not matched to a gene. The CDR3 protein is CASTRDRGRVGYGYTF. CDR3 nucleotides: TGTGCCAGCACCCGGGACAGGGGGCGCGTTGGCTATGGCTACACCTTC.

This clonotype has a count of ten or more. The chain has TRBV12-3 or TRBV12-4 and TRBJ2-7; 10 nucleotides line up with TRBD2. The CDR3 totals 15 residues. Trimming at V came to 2 bases and at J to 4 bases, leaving 5 bases not matched to a gene. The CDR3 region is CASSLLTSGPYEQYF. CDR3 DNA sequence: TGTGCCAGCAGTTTACTGACTAGCGGGCCATACGAGCAGTACTTC.

The chain recombines TRBV12-3 or TRBV12-4 with TRBJ1-5; D is uncertain. The CDR3 loop spans 14 amino acids. The ends were cut back, 2 bases at V and 12 bases at J, with 17 bases in the middle. The CDR3 nucleotides are TGTGCCAGCAGTTTATCCCCCCAAACGCCTCACCAGCATTTT. Translation: CASSLSPQTPHQHF.

Many counts were recorded for this clonotype. The chain is built from TRBV5-1 and TRBJ2-2, with 7 bases aligning to TRBD1. The J segment lost 1 base and the V segment lost 6 bases, leaving 3 bases of the junction unmatched. CDR1 is SGHRS, CDR2 YFSETQ, per germline. CDR3 length equals 14 residues. The CDR3 DNA is TGCGCCAGCAAGACAGGGATGAACACCGGGGAGCTGTTTTTT. Translated: CASKTGMNTGELFF.

This clonotype was observed a few times. V and J are TRBV6-2 or TRBV6-3 and TRBJ2-5; 8 positions match TRBD1. V gave up 6 bases and J gave up 2 bases; unmatched junction bases: 8. Germline V gene sequence: CDR1 MNHEY, CDR2 SVGEGT. CDR3 length equals 15 residues. The CDR3 region is CASRRDWTGQETQYF. CDR3 coding DNA: TGTGCCAGCAGGAGAGATTGGACAGGGCAAGAGACCCAGTACTTC.

This clonotype was picked up one time. The gene calls are TRBV15 and TRBJ2-5; 10 nucleotides line up with TRBD2. Losses at the gene ends were 4 bases for V and 2 bases for J; bases not matched to a gene: 7. The length of the CDR3 is 16 residues. Germline CDR1 reads LNHNV; CDR2 reads YYDKDF (reference sequence). Here the CDR3 reads CATSTSSGGAQETQYF. CDR3 sequence (DNA): TGTGCCACCAGCACTTCAAGCGGGGGGGCACAAGAGACCCAGTACTTC. Looking up the rest from reference TRBV15 and TRBJ2-5 gives the full variable domain: DAMVIQNPRYQVTQFGKPVTLSCSQTLNHNVMYWYQQKSSQAPKLLFHYYDKDFNNEADTPDNFQSRRPNTSFCFLDIRSPGLGDTAMYLCATSTSSGGAQETQYFGPGTRLLVL.

This sequence joins TRBV20-1 and TRBJ2-2; D is uncertain. This CDR3 spans 12 amino acids. V lost 5 bases and J 2 bases, leaving 6 bases between the germline ends. Germline V gene sequence: CDR1 DFQATT, CDR2 SNEGSKA (reference sequence). The CDR3 region has the DNA TGCAGTGCTCCGGACAACACCGGGGAGCTGTTTTTT. This gives the protein CSAPDNTGELFF.

This clonotype was picked up many times. The J gene is TRBJ1-1, the V gene TRBV20-1; D is unclear. This CDR3 spans 16 amino acids. CDR1 is DFQATT, CDR2 SNEGSKA, per germline (reference sequence). Between the trimmed V and J ends, which lost 4 bases and 1 base, there was a span of 19 bases. The CDR3 DNA reads TGCAGTGCTACGGCGTTAAAGCGCTCAAGGAACACTGAAGCTTTCTTT. This translates into CSATALKRSRNTEAFF.

There are many counts of this clonotype. This chain connects TRBV6-1 to TRBJ1-2; D perhaps matches TRBD1 (6 bases). V was trimmed by 2 bases and J by 7 bases, leaving 17 bases between them. Germline V gene lookup returns CDR1 MNHNS and CDR2 SASEGT. The length of the CDR3 is 15 residues. CDR3 sequence reads: CASSEFGGPMGGYTF. The CDR3 bases are TGTGCCAGCAGTGAATTTGGGGGGCCTATGGGTGGCTACACCTTC.

This clonotype was seen ten or more times. The rearrangement uses TRBV2 and TRBJ2-5, with unresolved D. This CDR3 has 12 amino acids. Trimming took 3 bases from V and 7 from J, leaving 9 bases between them. Per the germline V gene, CDR1 is SNHLY and CDR2 is FYNNEI. CDR3 bases: TGTGCCAGCAGTGATTCTCGGGCGACCCAGTACTTC. Amino acids: CASSDSRATQYF.

This clonotype was seen ten or more times. J is TRBJ2-5 and V is TRBV27; 9 bases map to TRBD2. V was pared by 4 bases and J by 5 bases, with 8 bases of the junction left unmatched. This CDR3 contains 15 residues. Germline V gene data show CDR1 as MNHEY and CDR2 as SMNVEV (reference sequence). The CDR3 protein is CASSSFTSGLETQYF. The CDR3 nucleotides read TGTGCCAGCAGTTCGTTCACTAGCGGGCTTGAGACCCAGTACTTC.

This clonotype was detected many times. The gene calls are TRBV12-3 or TRBV12-4 and TRBJ2-7; D not certain. Trimming removed 5 bases at V and 6 bases at J, with 29 bases between. The CDR3 consists of 18 residues. The CDR3 here is CASSPDGLSYGGYGEQYF. The DNA of the CDR3 is TGTGCCAGCAGTCCAGACGGCCTTAGCTATGGTGGGTATGGCGAGCAGTACTTC.

This clonotype was recorded many times. V and J are TRBV18 and TRBJ1-5; D is unclear. Germline V lookup: CDR1 KGHSH, CDR2 LQKENI. The CDR3 totals 14 residues. V lost 3 bases to trimming and J lost 3 bases, with 9 bases between them. In nucleotides, the CDR3 is TGTGCCAGCTCACCCTTCCGGGACAATCAGCCCCAGCATTTT. It codes for CASSPFRDNQPQHF.

This clonotype was seen repeatedly, ten times or more. The chain has TRBV28 and TRBJ1-5, with 8 bases lining up with TRBD1. J gave up 6 bases and V 6 bases, and 7 bases lay outside the gene matches. This CDR3 has 14 residues. Germline V gene sequence: CDR1 MDHEN, CDR2 SYDVKM. The CDR3 DNA follows: TGTGCCAGCAGGGAACAGGGGGTCGGTCAGCCCCAGCATTTT. It translates to CASREQGVGQPQHF.

This clonotype was seen more than once but under ten times. V and J are TRBV7-9 and TRBJ2-7, with D perhaps TRBD1 or TRBD2 (6 bases each). CDR3 length equals 14 residues. Germline loops: CDR1 SEHNR, CDR2 FQNEAQ (reference sequence). V lost 10 bases and J 4 bases, leaving 20 bases between the germline ends. The CDR3 sequence: CAIDDGGLLYEQYF. CDR3 nucleotides: TGTGCCATCGACGATGGGGGGCTATTGTACGAGCAGTACTTC.

This clonotype was counted at least ten times. V and J are TRBV12-3 or TRBV12-4 and TRBJ2-7; 7 bases fit TRBD2. V shed 4 bases, J shed 0 bases, and the junction held 9 bases outside the gene matches. CDR3 length equals 16 residues. CDR3 residues: CASSSLADTFSYEQYF. Here the CDR3 DNA reads TGTGCCAGCAGTTCCCTAGCGGATACTTTCTCCTACGAGCAGTACTTC.

At least ten counts were recorded for this clonotype. The genes are TRBV3-1 and TRBJ1-1; D not resolved. Germline CDR1 and CDR2: LGHDT and YNNKEL (reference sequence). V lost 0 bases and J 4 bases, leaving 9 bases between the germline ends. The CDR3 is made up of 14 amino acids. Here the CDR3 DNA reads TGTGCCAGCAGCCAAGATAACAGTCGCACTGAAGCTTTCTTT. Its translation is CASSQDNSRTEAFF.